This TCR beta chain was observed in a study of regulatory T cells in long-lasting Graves disease. The study's findings and limits: When disease was persistent, TRBV28, TRBJ1-2 and TRBJ2-5 were the favored segments.

Construction of TCR beta libraries relied on iRepertoire HTBI primers and on Arm-PCR targeting CDR3 regions. Authors' methods: From all samples, identification returned 14 TRBJ and under 75 TRBV segments. TCRdb used MiXCR to reprocess the multiplex PCR reads, holding one entry per CDR3 protein. These V and J calls are TCRdb output, not the study's own analysis. Of around 460,000 distinct CDR3 sequences in the sample, 20% to 25% were seen once. The time point here: persistent/refractory GD, antithyroid drugs over 5 years with positive TRAb. There was RNA extracted from PBMCs, and the TCR library was made from it. This CDR3 contains 13 residues. Germline CDR1 is LNHDA and CDR2 is SQIVND (reference sequence). The ends lost 4 bases at V and 5 bases at J; junction bases unmatched: 4. A note on this clonotype: What it binds is unknown.

The starting material was peripheral blood mononuclear cells (PBMCs), obtained when the disease was refractory, from a patient treated with antithyroid drugs. This rearrangement joins TRBV19 to TRBJ2-5; 7 nucleotides line up with TRBD1. The TCR originated in a female donor with Graves disease. CDR3 region: CASSKTGVETQYF. CDR3 bases: TGTGCCAGTAGTAAAACAGGGGTCGAGACCCAGTACTTC.